This note documents a single T cell receptor beta chain sequence. Sequencing used immunoSEQ multiplex PCR; TCRdb keeps in-frame clones, though not all of them. The sample has over 30,000 clones, about 90% seen once; the top ten hold 3% to 4.5%. The source of the sample is a study of T cell changes during pregnancy in multiple sclerosis. This CDR3 has 13 residues. Germline lookup yields CDR1 SNHLY and CDR2 FYNNEI. Trimming shortened V by 6 bases and J by 5 bases, and 13 bases separated the two germline ends. This clonotype was obtained from a female donor with multiple sclerosis, enrolled in a pregnancy study. This chain joins TRBV2 and TRBJ2-5, with D perhaps matching TRBD2 (5 bases). The material was CD8+ T cells from peripheral blood mononuclear cells, obtained in the third trimester of pregnancy. The CDR3 sequence is CASRVDYGETQYF. The CDR3 DNA reads TGTGCCAGCAGAGTTGACTATGGCGAGACCCAGTACTTC.